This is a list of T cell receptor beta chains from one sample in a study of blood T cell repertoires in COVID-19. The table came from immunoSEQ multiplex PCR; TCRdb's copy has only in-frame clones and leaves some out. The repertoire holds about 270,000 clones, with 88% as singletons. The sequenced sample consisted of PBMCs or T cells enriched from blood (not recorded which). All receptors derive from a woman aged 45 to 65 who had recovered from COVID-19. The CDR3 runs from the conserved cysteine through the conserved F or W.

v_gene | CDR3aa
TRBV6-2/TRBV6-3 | CASSYGRFTEAFF
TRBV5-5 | CASSLEGVEPQHF
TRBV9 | CASSKKLRESYEQYF
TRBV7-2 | CASSLGRGLDYGYTF
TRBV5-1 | CASSLSGGRETQYF
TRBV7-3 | CASSGSGGGGTDTQYF
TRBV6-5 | CASSPGTSQTEQFF
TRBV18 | CASSLNRGDTEAFF
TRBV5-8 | CASSLRGIAEAFF
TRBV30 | CAFTGGGNQPQHF
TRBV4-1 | CASSQVSGGSYNEQFF
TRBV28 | CASSFYTGTPNYEQYF
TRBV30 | CAWSVRGRAHNEQFF
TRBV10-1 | CASSRQEGTEAFF
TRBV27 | CASMSQGAGGYGYTF
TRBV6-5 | CASRTGQPLNQPQHF
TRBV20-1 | CSASGGGLYNEQFF
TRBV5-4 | CASSSGQGLTDTQYF
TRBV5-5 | CASSLGQGANTGELFF
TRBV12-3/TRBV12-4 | CASTPRRNTEAFF
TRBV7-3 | CASSSYPAGVTEAFF
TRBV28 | CASSLSPGQGEGYEQYF
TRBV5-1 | CASRESQETQYF
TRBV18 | CASSQRQETYEQYF
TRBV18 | CASSPTVGTVNQPQHF
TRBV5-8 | CASSLAQGWETQYF
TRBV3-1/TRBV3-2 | CASSQDRAGAETQYF
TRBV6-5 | CASSYSPGVRDTQYF